This entry lists 21 T cell receptor beta chains sequenced from one sample in a study of T cell responses to AZD1222 COVID-19 vaccine. This table comes from immunoSEQ multiplex PCR, and its TCRdb copy is limited to in-frame clones, with some not included. The sample includes 110,000 to 150,000 clones, roughly 90% seen only once; the top ten take 2.5% to 3.5%. Specimen: peripheral blood, collected on day 0 of AZD1222 vaccination. These receptors came from an adult in good health.

This clone was seen a handful of times. The chain links TRBV4-1 to TRBJ1-2; D remains unclear. The CDR3 consists of 15 residues. CDR1 MGHRA and CDR2 YSYEKL come from the germline V gene. The V and J ends lost 0 bases and 2 bases respectively, with 10 bases between them. CDR3 in DNA: TGCGCCAGCAGCCAAGACTCGTCTCCGAACTATGGCTACACCTTC. Translation: CASSQDSSPNYGYTF.

The V gene is TRBV27, the J gene TRBJ1-6, with unresolved D. There are 14 residues in the CDR3. Trimming shortened V by 3 bases and J by 4 bases, and 7 bases separated the two germline ends. Germline CDR1 and CDR2: MNHEY and SMNVEV (reference sequence). CDR3 nucleotides: TGTGCCAGCAGTTTTGGCCAGTATAATTCACCCCTCCACTTT. Translated: CASSFGQYNSPLHF.

The chain couples TRBV4-3 to TRBJ1-6, with D unclear. The CDR3 length is 14 residues. Germline V CDR1 and CDR2: LGHNA, YSLEER. Trimming took off 0 bases at V and 7 bases at J, with 7 bases between the two ends. CDR3 residues: CASSQEATNSPLHF. The CDR3 region has the DNA TGCGCCAGCAGCCAAGAGGCTACAAATTCACCCCTCCACTTT.

This sequence joins TRBV7-2 and TRBJ1-1, with a possible D match to TRBD1 (5 bases). Looked up from germline, CDR1 is SGHTA and CDR2 is FQGNSA. This CDR3 region has 14 residues. The V end was cut by 5 bases, the J end by 2 bases, with 12 bases between. CDR3 sequence: CASSPGASNTEAFF. For the CDR3, the DNA is TGTGCCAGCAGCCCCGGGGCCTCCAACACTGAAGCTTTCTTT.

The rearrangement uses TRBV7-9 and TRBJ1-3; 10 bases fit TRBD1. Trimming at V came to 5 bases and at J to 5 bases, leaving 9 bases not matched to a gene. The CDR3 length is 16 residues. Looked up from germline, CDR1 is SEHNR and CDR2 is FQNEAQ (reference sequence). CDR3 residues: CASSPVDRGLRNTIYF. CDR3 sequence (DNA): TGTGCCAGCAGCCCAGTGGACAGGGGGTTACGAAACACCATATATTTT.

The CDR3 region has the DNA TGTGCCAGCAGTTTGGAACGAGCTAACTATGGCTACACCTTC. Its protein product is CASSLERANYGYTF. The V call is TRBV28, the J call TRBJ1-2; unclear D gene. Germline-derived CDR1 and CDR2 are MDHEN and SYDVKM. Trimming removed 3 bases at V and 0 bases at J, with 8 bases between. The CDR3 loop spans 14 amino acids.

DNA for the CDR3: TGTGCCAGCAGCCAAGAGCAGGCCTTTAATTCACCCCTCCACTTT. This gives the protein CASSQEQAFNSPLHF. The V call is TRBV4-2, the J call TRBJ1-6; D uncertain. Trimming removed 0 bases from V and 6 bases from J, with 9 bases in between. Germline values: CDR1 LGHNA, CDR2 YNFKEQ. The CDR3 contains 15 residues.

The chain employs TRBV3-1 (or the pseudogene TRBV3-2) and TRBJ1-6, with 9 bases aligning to TRBD1. V trimming: 4 bases; J trimming: 1 base; junction bases outside the gene matches: 11. This CDR3 has 19 residues. The germline gives CDR1 LGHDT, CDR2 YNNKEL (reference sequence). This chain's CDR3 is CASSPAGTGMESYNSPLHF. CDR3 DNA: TGTGCCAGCAGCCCCGCCGGGACAGGGATGGAGTCCTATAATTCACCCCTCCACTTT.

Of note for this clone: The same CDR3 arises from other DNA sequences in this sample as well. The J gene is TRBJ2-2, the V gene TRBV6-2 or TRBV6-3, with unresolved D. The CDR3 consists of 13 residues. Germline loops: CDR1 MNHEY, CDR2 SVGEGT. V was clipped by 0 bases and J by 5 bases, with 4 bases between them. The chain's CDR3 is CASSYSGTGELFF. In DNA, the CDR3 is TGTGCCAGCAGTTACTCAGGTACCGGGGAGCTGTTTTTT.

This clone was observed once. V is TRBV28 and J is TRBJ2-7; 7 bases map to TRBD2. V trimming: 5 bases; J trimming: 3 bases; junction bases outside the gene matches: 7. The germline V gene encodes CDR1 MDHEN and CDR2 SYDVKM. The CDR3 is 14 amino acids. The CDR3: CASSVPGLNYEQYF. The CDR3 region has the DNA TGTGCCAGCAGTGTACCGGGACTAAACTACGAGCAGTACTTC.

J is TRBJ2-2 and V is TRBV29-1; weak D call: TRBD1 (6 bases). Germline values: CDR1 SQVTM, CDR2 ANQGSEA. The V and J ends lost 5 bases and 0 bases respectively, with 7 bases between them. The CDR3 length is 13 residues. The CDR3 spells CSVPGANTGELFF. The CDR3 nucleotides are TGCAGCGTTCCAGGGGCGAACACCGGGGAGCTGTTTTTT.

The J gene is TRBJ2-1, the V gene TRBV4-2, with 7 positions matching TRBD2. Germline CDR1 LGHNA, CDR2 YNFKEQ. This CDR3 comprises 15 residues. The trim removed 2 bases at V and 4 bases at J, leaving 5 bases unmatched. The CDR3 DNA reads as TGTGCCAGCAGCCAAATGGCGGGAGCTTACAATGAGCAGTTCTTC. Its protein is CASSQMAGAYNEQFF.

The chain links TRBV6-5 to TRBJ1-2, with TRBD1 matching over 8 bases. The CDR3 consists of 14 residues. CDR1 is MNHEY and CDR2 is SVGAGI in the germline V gene. Germline trimming cut 6 bases from V and 7 bases from J; bases unmatched to any gene: 10. This chain's CDR3 is CASSTQTGAGGYTF. In DNA form, the CDR3 reads TGTGCCAGCAGCACCCAGACAGGGGCGGGTGGCTACACCTTC.

The V and J genes are TRBV15 and TRBJ1-1; TRBD1 aligns across 9 bases. CDR1 and CDR2 from the germline V gene are LNHNV and YYDKDF (reference sequence). The ends lost 6 bases at V and 1 base at J; junction bases unmatched: 12. There are 17 residues in the CDR3. The chain's CDR3 is CATRSPVGQGRNTEAFF. CDR3 nucleotide sequence: TGTGCCACCAGGAGCCCGGTGGGACAGGGTAGGAACACTGAAGCTTTCTTT.

The chain is built from TRBV9 and TRBJ2-1; D uncertain. Per germline, CDR1 SGDLS and CDR2 YYNGEE. The CDR3 is 16 amino acids. V was pared by 2 bases and J by 4 bases, with 16 bases between. The CDR3 nucleotides are TGTGCCAGCAGCGTGGTCCAGGTCGTAGCTTACAATGAGCAGTTCTTC. The encoded protein is CASSVVQVVAYNEQFF.

The chain links TRBV2 to TRBJ2-3; D remains unclear. The CDR3 spans 15 residues. Trimming cost V 5 bases and J 1 base, with 13 bases left between them. Germline V lookup: CDR1 SNHLY, CDR2 FYNNEI. The CDR3 DNA sequence: TGTGCCAGCAGTTCTCATGGTCCCCGCACAGATACGCAGTATTTT. Encoded protein: CASSSHGPRTDTQYF.

The chain is built from TRBV7-9 and TRBJ2-5; D is perhaps TRBD1 (5 bases). Looked up from germline, CDR1 is SEHNR and CDR2 is FQNEAQ (reference sequence). The CDR3 has 15 residues. V was pared by 1 base and J by 2 bases, with 11 bases between. The CDR3 coding sequence is TGTGCCAGCAGCTTAGATGACAGATCACAAGAGACCCAGTACTTC. Protein sequence: CASSLDDRSQETQYF.

This clone appeared a few times. The CDR3 nucleotides are TGTGCCAGCAGTGATGGGGTTGGTGGGAGTTACGAGCAGTACTTC. Protein sequence: CASSDGVGGSYEQYF. The chain is built from TRBV2 and TRBJ2-7; D might be TRBD2 (5 bases). Germline CDR1 reads SNHLY; CDR2 reads FYNNEI. The V end lost 3 bases, the J end lost 4 bases, and 16 bases lay between the germline ends. CDR3 length: 15 amino acids.

This chain joins TRBV18 and TRBJ2-4, with no clear D. The length of the CDR3 is 14 residues. CDR1 is KGHSH and CDR2 is LQKENI in the germline V gene. The V gene lost 2 bases and the J gene lost 3 bases, with 8 bases spanning the gap. Here the CDR3 reads CASSPEAVKNIQYF. The CDR3 DNA sequence: TGTGCCAGCTCACCAGAGGCTGTCAAAAACATTCAGTACTTC.

The genes are TRBV18 and TRBJ2-3, with TRBD2 as a possible D gene (5 bases). Germline values: CDR1 KGHSH, CDR2 LQKENI. This CDR3 region has 15 residues. Trimming removed 3 bases from V and 1 base from J, with 11 bases in between. Here the CDR3 reads CASSPRGEGTDTQYF. CDR3 DNA: TGTGCCAGCTCACCCCGGGGAGAAGGCACAGATACGCAGTATTTT.

The rearrangement joins TRBV7-9 to TRBJ1-1; D ambiguous. Germline lookup yields CDR1 SEHNR and CDR2 FQNEAQ (reference sequence). With 1 base removed from V and 11 bases from J, the gap between germline ends came to 14 bases. The CDR3 has 13 residues. Written as DNA, the CDR3 is TGTGCCAGCAGCTTAGTCTCCTCGGATCCGGCTTTCTTT. The encoded protein is CASSLVSSDPAFF. The full variable domain, rest sourced from reference TRBV7-9 and TRBJ1-1, is DTGVSQNPRHKITKRGQNVTFRCDPISEHNRLYWYRQTLGQGPEFLTYFQNEAQLEKSRLLSDRFSAERPKGSFSTLEIQRTEQGDSAMYLCASSLVSSDPAFFGQGTRLTVV.